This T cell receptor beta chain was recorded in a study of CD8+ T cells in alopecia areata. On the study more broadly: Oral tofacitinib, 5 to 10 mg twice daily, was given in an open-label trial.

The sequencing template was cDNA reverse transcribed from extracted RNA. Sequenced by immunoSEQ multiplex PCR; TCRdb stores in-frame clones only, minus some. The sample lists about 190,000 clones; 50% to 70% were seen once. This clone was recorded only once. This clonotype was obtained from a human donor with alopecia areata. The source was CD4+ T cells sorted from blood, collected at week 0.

CDR3 nucleotides: TGTGCCAGCAGCCAAGGACAGCGTAATGAAAAACTGTTTTTT. Its protein is CASSQGQRNEKLFF. The genes are TRBV27 and TRBJ1-4, with TRBD1 as a possible D gene (6 bases). Germline V CDR1 and CDR2: MNHEY, SMNVEV (reference sequence). Between the trimmed V and J ends, which lost 6 bases and 4 bases, there was a span of 12 bases. The CDR3 consists of 14 residues.